This TCR beta chain was identified during a study of blood T cell repertoires in COVID-19. The germline V and J ends were trimmed by 3 bases and 6 bases, with 19 bases remaining between them. Per the germline V gene, CDR1 is SGDLS and CDR2 is YYNGEE. There are 15 residues in the CDR3. The data were produced by immunoSEQ multiplex PCR, yet TCRdb's version contains in-frame clones alone and is incomplete. The sample lists 190,000 or so clones; 85% to 90% were seen once. V gene TRBV9 combines with J gene TRBJ2-7; tentative D call: TRBD1 (5 bases). The receptor was isolated from a woman aged 18-29 years who had recovered from COVID-19. The sequenced sample was peripheral blood. CDR3 DNA: TGTGCCAGCAGCGAGGGGTTATCACGGACCAGCGAGCAGTACTTC. This codes for CASSEGLSRTSEQYF. The variable domain in full, with the rest retrieved from reference TRBV9 and TRBJ2-7, is DSGVTQTPKHLITATGQRVTLRCSPRSGDLSVYWYQQSLDQGLQFLIQYYNGEERAKGNILERFSAQQFPDLHSELNLSSLELGDSALYFCASSEGLSRTSEQYFGPGTRLTVT.